These 21 T cell receptor beta chains were all obtained from the same sample, sequenced in a study of shared T cell receptors in the human thymus. This table comes from immunoSEQ multiplex PCR, and its TCRdb copy is limited to in-frame clones, with some not included. The table shows hundreds of thousands of clones, with 78% occurring only once. This sample also belongs to another study, concerning human thymus T cells.

The sample comprised thymocytes. All receptors derive from a boy younger than two with a congenital heart defect.

The chain is built from TRBV5-1 and TRBJ2-7; the D is unclear. The CDR3 contains 12 residues. CDR1 SGHRS and CDR2 YFSETQ come from the germline V gene. The V end lost 4 bases, the J end lost 7 bases, and 12 bases lay between the germline ends. The CDR3 DNA is TGCGCCAGCAGCCCCCGCCCCAGGGAGCAGTACTTC. This gives the protein CASSPRPREQYF.

The chain recombines TRBV7-9 with TRBJ2-7, with D tentatively TRBD2 (7 bases). Germline V gene data show CDR1 as SEHNR and CDR2 as FQNEAQ (reference sequence). The CDR3 totals 16 residues. The germline V and J ends were trimmed by 0 bases and 6 bases, with 18 bases remaining between them. The chain's CDR3 is CASSLADGGPPSEQYF. The DNA of the CDR3 is TGTGCCAGCAGCTTAGCGGACGGGGGGCCCCCCTCCGAGCAGTACTTC.

The chain uses TRBV29-1 and TRBJ2-7; D remains unclear. The CDR3 runs to 12 residues. The germline V gene encodes CDR1 SQVTM and CDR2 ANQGSEA. V was pared by 4 bases and J by 2 bases, with 9 bases between. The CDR3 DNA reads TGCAGCGTTGTGGTACCTACCTACGAGCAGTACTTC. As protein: CSVVVPTYEQYF.

The chain employs TRBV4-3 and TRBJ2-7, with 11 bases identical to TRBD2. J was trimmed by 2 bases and V by 0 bases; bases with no gene match: 3. The CDR3 totals 16 residues. The germline gives CDR1 LGHNA, CDR2 YSLEER. CDR3 in DNA: TGCGCCAGCAGCCAAGAGAGTAGCGGGAGGGCCTACGAGCAGTACTTC. This codes for CASSQESSGRAYEQYF.

The chain carries TRBV15 and TRBJ2-1; D is possibly TRBD1 (6 bases). V was pared by 6 bases and J by 12 bases, with 15 bases between. The CDR3 covers 12 residues. Germline V gene data show CDR1 as LNHNV and CDR2 as YYDKDF (reference sequence). The CDR3 region is CATSTPGDVQFF. DNA for the CDR3: TGTGCCACCAGTACCCCAGGGGACGTGCAGTTCTTC.

This clone was seen only once. The chain couples TRBV28 to TRBJ2-2; 8 nucleotides line up with TRBD1. This CDR3 is built from 18 residues. The V and J ends lost 5 bases and 0 bases, in that order; junction bases with no gene match: 11. CDR1 and CDR2 (germline): MDHEN, SYDVKM. CDR3 coding DNA: TGTGCCAGCAGTCCCCTACCGGGACAGGCGACGAACACCGGGGAGCTGTTTTTT. Its protein is CASSPLPGQATNTGELFF.

This chain uses TRBV5-4 with TRBJ2-2; possible D gene TRBD1, 5 bases. The CDR3 covers 13 residues. Germline V gene data show CDR1 as SGHNT and CDR2 as YYREEE (reference sequence). Trimming removed 4 bases from V and 6 bases from J, with 10 bases in between. The CDR3 DNA follows: TGTGCCAGCAGCCCCCCAGGGTCCGGGGAGCTGTTTTTT. This codes for CASSPPGSGELFF.

The rearrangement joins TRBV5-1 to TRBJ2-5; 7 bases fit TRBD1. CDR3 length: 17 residues. The germline CDR1 and CDR2 sequences are SGHRS and YFSETQ. V lost 2 bases, J lost 2 bases, and 12 bases stayed unmatched. In DNA, the CDR3 is TGCGCCAGCAGCTTAACCCGGGACAGAAGCCCTCAAGAGACCCAGTACTTC. Protein sequence: CASSLTRDRSPQETQYF.

The chain combines TRBV29-1 with TRBJ2-3, with D perhaps matching TRBD1 (6 bases). Germline CDR1 and CDR2: SQVTM and ANQGSEA. V was trimmed by 6 bases and J by 3 bases, leaving 16 bases between them. The CDR3 extends over 14 amino acids. CDR3 loop: CSVSQPGHTDTQYF. In DNA, the CDR3 is TGCAGCGTCTCCCAGCCGGGACATACAGATACGCAGTATTTT.

This rearrangement joins TRBV23-1 to TRBJ2-7; D is perhaps TRBD1 (5 bases). TRBV23-1 is an open reading frame whose function is uncertain. The CDR3 spans 15 residues. The V end was cut by 11 bases, the J end by 0 bases, with 20 bases between. CDR3 sequence: CALPARTSSSYEQYF. The CDR3 DNA follows: TGCGCCCTTCCGGCGAGGACATCGAGCTCCTACGAGCAGTACTTC.

This clone has just a few counts. This sequence joins TRBV13 and TRBJ2-1; 11 bases fit TRBD2. The germline V gene has CDR1 PRHDT and CDR2 FYEKMQ (reference sequence). This CDR3 comprises 17 residues. Trimming at V came to 2 bases and at J to 3 bases, leaving 6 bases not matched to a gene. CDR3 sequence (DNA): TGTGCCAGCAGCTTACTAGCGGGAGGCCGCGACTACAATGAGCAGTTCTTC. Translating gives CASSLLAGGRDYNEQFF.

The J gene is TRBJ1-5, the V gene TRBV19; 9 bases match TRBD1. Germline CDR1 reads LNHDA; CDR2 reads SQIVND (reference sequence). The CDR3 covers 15 residues. V lost 4 bases and J lost 6; bases outside the gene matches: 7. The CDR3 sequence is CASSRTTGGRQPQHF. Here the CDR3 DNA reads TGTGCCAGTAGTAGGACGACAGGGGGACGTCAGCCCCAGCATTTT.

This chain connects TRBV7-9 to TRBJ2-7; 10 bases align to TRBD2. There are 18 residues in the CDR3. V trimming: 5 bases; J trimming: 5 bases; junction bases outside the gene matches: 18. Germline loops: CDR1 SEHNR, CDR2 FQNEAQ (reference sequence). The CDR3 loop is CASSRGGAGAGGDHEQYF. As DNA, the CDR3 is TGTGCCAGCAGCCGTGGGGGTGCGGGAGCGGGAGGGGACCACGAGCAGTACTTC.

The chain joins TRBV25-1 to TRBJ2-5; TRBD2 agrees at 7 bases. The CDR3 totals 11 residues. Trimming at V came to 11 bases and at J to 5 bases, leaving 5 bases not matched to a gene. Germline CDR1 and CDR2: MGHDK and SYGVNS. The CDR3 is CAVGRWETQYF. The CDR3 DNA follows: TGTGCCGTCGGGAGGTGGGAGACCCAGTACTTC. The full variable domain, with the rest looked up from reference TRBV25-1 and TRBJ2-5, is EADIYQTPRYLVIGTGKKITLECSQTMGHDKMYWYQQDPGMELHLIHYSYGVNSTEKGDLSSESTVSRIRTEHFPLTLESARPSHTSQYLCAVGRWETQYFGPGTRLLVL.

CDR3 residues: CSARTADGYTF. CDR3 DNA sequence: TGCAGTGCTAGGACAGCCGATGGCTACACCTTC. V is TRBV20-1 and J is TRBJ1-2, with a weak D call TRBD1 (5 bases). CDR1 and CDR2 (germline): DFQATT, SNEGSKA (reference sequence). This CDR3 has 11 amino acids. The ends were cut back, 3 bases at V and 6 bases at J, with 8 bases in the middle.

The chain is built from TRBV4-3 and TRBJ2-2; 10 bases are shared with TRBD2. The length of the CDR3 is 17 residues. Trimming took 0 bases from V and 3 from J; bases not matched to a gene: 4. CDR1 and CDR2 (germline): LGHNA, YSLEER. CDR3 amino acids: CASSQDEGTSDTGELFF. In DNA form, the CDR3 reads TGCGCCAGCAGCCAAGATGAAGGGACTAGCGACACCGGGGAGCTGTTTTTT.

This rearrangement joins TRBV5-1 to TRBJ2-1, with 10 bases that match TRBD2. Germline V gene sequence: CDR1 SGHRS, CDR2 YFSETQ. V lost 0 bases, J lost 7 bases, and 7 bases stayed unmatched. The CDR3 contains 16 residues. The CDR3 DNA follows: TGCGCCAGCAGCTTGGCCAGCGGGAGGGCTGGGAATGAGCAGTTCTTC. This sequence encodes CASSLASGRAGNEQFF.

This clone came up a few times. The chain links TRBV27 to TRBJ2-1, with 7 nucleotides matching TRBD2. Looked up from germline, CDR1 is MNHEY and CDR2 is SMNVEV (reference sequence). The CDR3 covers 19 residues. After removal of 1 base from V and 0 bases from J, the junction contained 12 bases not matched to a gene. The CDR3 bases are TGTGCCAGCAGTTTATTCAGTCTAGCGGACCCAAGCTCCTACAATGAGCAGTTCTTC. Its protein product is CASSLFSLADPSSYNEQFF.

The chain is built from TRBV5-6 and TRBJ2-3; perhaps TRBD2 as D (6 bases). This CDR3 region has 16 residues. The ends were cut back, 4 bases at V and 1 base at J, with 16 bases in the middle. CDR1 and CDR2 (germline): SGHDT, YYEEEE. The CDR3: CASSDPGGKGTDTQYF. The CDR3 DNA reads TGTGCCAGCAGCGATCCCGGCGGGAAAGGCACAGATACGCAGTATTTT.

The chain combines TRBV7-9 with TRBJ1-4; unclear D gene. The V and J ends lost 4 bases and 8 bases respectively, with 14 bases between them. CDR1 is SEHNR, CDR2 FQNEAQ, per germline (reference sequence). The CDR3 consists of 14 residues. The CDR3 DNA reads TGTGCCAGCAGCTGGGCATTCGCTGACGAAAAACTGTTTTTT. Its translation: CASSWAFADEKLFF.

The rearrangement uses TRBV4-3 and TRBJ2-1; 11 bases are shared with TRBD2. V lost 5 bases and J lost 4; bases outside the gene matches: 7. This CDR3 contains 16 residues. Germline CDR1 is LGHNA and CDR2 is YSLEER. In nucleotides, the CDR3 is TGCGCCAGCAGCTCCCTGACTAGCGGGACGTACAATGAGCAGTTCTTC. Translated, it gives CASSSLTSGTYNEQFF.